This TCR beta chain was identified during a study of neurological immune-mediated disorders. General study results and limits: TCR-beta repertoires seemed private in all groups, with no expanded CDR3 amino acid sequences shared.

This clonotype was picked up many times. Its target is not known. CDR3 length: 15 amino acids. Germline-derived CDR1 and CDR2 are DFQATT and SNEGSKA (reference sequence). V lost 3 bases and J lost 5, with 19 bases in between. Each CDR3 protein is one row after TCRdb ran MiXCR on the 5' RACE reads. Of some 37,000 distinct CDR3 sequences listed, approximately 14% are singletons. The material sequenced was PBMCs. This rearrangement joins TRBV20-1 to TRBJ2-5, with D tentatively TRBD2 (6 bases). The clonotype comes from a woman aged 45-59 years with HTLV-1-associated myelopathy (HAM/TSP). Here the CDR3 reads CSASEGRGGRETQYF. The CDR3 DNA reads TGCAGTGCTAGTGAAGGGCGGGGCGGTCGGGAGACCCAGTACTTC.